Below are 13 T cell receptor beta chains sequenced from a single sample in a study of T cells in Graves' hyperthyroidism and ophthalmopathy. Amplification yielded TCR beta CDR3 regions, with RNA transcripts as the source. First-round RT-PCR with HTBI primers amplified the TCR CDR3 region. TCRdb called the multiplex PCR reads again in MiXCR, with one record for every CDR3 protein. Found here are 480,000 or so distinct CDR3 sequences, 46% of them singletons; the top ten hold around 44%. Sample: peripheral blood or thyroid tissue (not recorded which). The source of these receptors is an adult woman with Graves' disease, either hyperthyroidism or ophthalmopathy (not recorded which).

The rearrangement joins TRBV7-9 to TRBJ1-1, with 9 positions matching TRBD1. The CDR3 is made up of 15 amino acids. In germline, CDR1 is SEHNR, CDR2 FQNEAQ (reference sequence). V shed 5 bases, J shed 4 bases, and the junction held 8 bases outside the gene matches. CDR3 in amino acids: CASSAYRGQGTEAFF. The CDR3 region has the DNA TGTGCCAGCAGCGCCTACAGGGGGCAAGGCACTGAAGCTTTCTTT. The whole variable domain, remainder taken from reference TRBV7-9 and TRBJ1-1, is DTGVSQNPRHKITKRGQNVTFRCDPISEHNRLYWYRQTLGQGPEFLTYFQNEAQLEKSRLLSDRFSAERPKGSFSTLEIQRTEQGDSAMYLCASSAYRGQGTEAFFGQGTRLTVV.

The chain carries TRBV7-2 and TRBJ2-5; D perhaps matches TRBD2 (6 bases). Germline V gene data show CDR1 as SGHTA and CDR2 as FQGNSA. CDR3 length: 14 residues. Trimming pared 5 bases from V and 7 bases from J, leaving 17 bases between. The CDR3 protein is CASSHAGLGGTQYF. DNA for the CDR3: TGTGCCAGCAGCCACGCGGGACTTGGGGGGACCCAGTACTTC. Supplemented by reference TRBV7-2 and TRBJ2-5, the full variable domain reads GAGVSQSPSNKVTEKGKDVELRCDPISGHTALYWYRQSLGQGLEFLIYFQGNSAPDKSGLPSDRFSAERTGGSVSTLTIQRTQQEDSAVYLCASSHAGLGGTQYFGPGTRLLVL.

The rearrangement joins TRBV10-3 to TRBJ1-2, with 10 bases that match TRBD1. The V gene's germline CDR1 is ENHRY and CDR2 SYGVKD. V lost 3 bases, J lost 4 bases, and 5 bases stayed unmatched. The CDR3 runs to 15 residues. CDR3 coding DNA: TGTGCCATCAGTGACGGGACAGGGGCGGCCTATGGCTACACCTTC. Translation gives CAISDGTGAAYGYTF.

This clonotype was seen repeatedly, ten times or more. The chain is built from TRBV6-5 and TRBJ2-7, with TRBD1 identical over 11 bases. The V segment lost 0 bases and the J segment 3 bases; nucleotides outside the gene matches: 1. There are 15 residues in the CDR3. Germline values: CDR1 MNHEY, CDR2 SVGAGI. The CDR3 protein is CASSYSGTGGYEQYF. For the CDR3, the DNA is TGTGCCAGCAGTTACTCTGGGACAGGGGGCTACGAGCAGTACTTC.

The chain couples TRBV20-1 to TRBJ2-2, with 10 bases lining up with TRBD2. Losses at the gene ends were 5 bases for V and 7 bases for J; bases not matched to a gene: 4. The V gene's germline CDR1 is DFQATT and CDR2 SNEGSKA (reference sequence). The CDR3 runs 13 residues. The chain's CDR3 is CSALAGGGGELFF. The DNA for the CDR3 is TGCAGTGCTTTAGCGGGAGGAGGCGGGGAGCTGTTTTTT.

The V call is TRBV7-2, the J call TRBJ2-5; D call uncertain. CDR1 and CDR2 from the germline V gene are SGHTA and FQGNSA. V dropped 4 bases and J dropped 2 bases, with 14 bases sitting between them. The CDR3 totals 15 residues. The CDR3 sequence: CASSSVQANQETQYF. CDR3 nucleotide sequence: TGTGCCAGCAGCTCCGTCCAGGCTAATCAAGAGACCCAGTACTTC.

Turning to this clonotype: An end of the junction differs from the germline gene, which may be a read error. The genes are TRBV19 and TRBJ1-4, with no clear D. There are 16 residues in the CDR3. Germline V gives CDR1 LNHDA, CDR2 SQIVND (reference sequence). CDR3 sequence: CASKKVQRHLNEKLFF. The CDR3 DNA is TGTGCGAGTAAAAAGGTCCAAAGACACCTTAATGAAAAACTGTTTTTT.

The CDR3 coding sequence is TGCAGTGCTCAATCCGGGACGGGACAAGAGACCCAGTACTTC. Amino acid sequence: CSAQSGTGQETQYF. The rearrangement uses TRBV20-1 and TRBJ2-5, with D possibly being TRBD1 or TRBD2 (5 bases each). CDR3 length equals 14 residues. The V end was cut by 5 bases, the J end by 2 bases, with 15 bases between. Germline V lookup: CDR1 DFQATT, CDR2 SNEGSKA (reference sequence).

In nucleotides, the CDR3 is TGTGCCAGCTCACCAAACACCGCGAACACCGGGGAGCTGTTTTTT. The encoded protein is CASSPNTANTGELFF. V is TRBV7-3 and J is TRBJ2-2; D not certain. Trimming stripped 8 bases from V and 0 bases from J, with 13 bases between. The length of the CDR3 is 15 residues. Looked up from germline, CDR1 is SGHTA and CDR2 is FQGTGA.

This chain connects TRBV15 to TRBJ1-3, with D unclear. This CDR3 region has 18 residues. V shed 0 bases and J shed 2 bases, with 17 bases lying between them. CDR1 and CDR2 from the germline V gene are LNHNV and YYDKDF (reference sequence). CDR3 nucleotide sequence: TGTGCCACCAGCAGAGATCCGAACCCGTGGGGAACTGGAAACACCATATATTTT. Translation: CATSRDPNPWGTGNTIYF.

This clonotype has just a few counts. The V and J genes are TRBV2 and TRBJ2-3, with TRBD1 matching 9 bases. After removal of 6 bases from V and 5 bases from J, the junction contained 6 bases not matched to a gene. Germline V gives CDR1 SNHLY, CDR2 FYNNEI. The CDR3 is 14 residues long. The DNA of the CDR3 is TGTGCCAGCAGCCTGGACAGGGGCCTAGATACGCAGTATTTT. Translating it yields CASSLDRGLDTQYF.

This clonotype was observed many times. V usage is TRBV4-1 and J usage is TRBJ2-5, with TRBD1 matching over 8 bases. This CDR3 has 13 amino acids. The germline V gene has CDR1 MGHRA and CDR2 YSYEKL. J lost 6 bases, V lost 3 bases, and 3 bases had no gene match. The CDR3: CASSQTGVKTQYF. CDR3 DNA: TGCGCCAGCAGCCAGACAGGGGTCAAGACCCAGTACTTC.

J is TRBJ1-1 and V is TRBV7-9; 11 bases match TRBD1. The V and J ends lost 5 bases and 0 bases, in that order; junction bases with no gene match: 5. The CDR3 spans 16 residues. Germline V gives CDR1 SEHNR, CDR2 FQNEAQ (reference sequence). CDR3 residues: CASSHRDRGMNTEAFF. The CDR3 nucleotides read TGTGCCAGCAGCCACCGGGACAGGGGGATGAACACTGAAGCTTTCTTT.